This TCR beta chain was retrieved from a study of long-term antiretroviral therapy in people with HIV. Study conclusions and caveats: HIV repertoires spanned narrower CDR3 length ranges than controls. Someone took the blood between about 2004 and 2017, maybe while older ART regimens were in use. ART-treated samples gained diversity yet remained below transplant donor controls.

Run at survey level, the immunoSEQ assay was version v3.0. TCRdb keeps only in-frame clones here, not all; method: immunoSEQ multiplex PCR. The table has 33,000 or so clones, roughly four fifths seen once. Specimens retained roughly 0.95-11 million cryopreserved PBMC preceding DNA extraction. This clone has more than one count but fewer than ten. Its antigen is unknown. This CDR3 contains 15 residues. V was shortened by 0 bases and J by 5 bases, with 10 bases between the two germline ends. The germline CDR1 and CDR2 sequences are MRHNA and SNTAGT. The receptor was isolated from a man between 18 and 35 years old with HIV. The sequencing used unsorted PBMCs, collected 0.3 years after starting antiretroviral therapy. The rearrangement links TRBV6-4 to TRBJ2-2, with a tentative D call TRBD2 (5 bases). The CDR3 reads CASSDSGEGTGELFF. CDR3 bases: TGTGCCAGCAGTGACTCGGGAGAAGGAACCGGGGAGCTGTTTTTT.